The 29 T cell receptor beta chains given below trace back to one sample, sequenced in a study of T cell repertoires in cytomegalovirus infection. MiXCR, run by TCRdb on the reads, gives a single entry per CDR3 protein. Of some 300,000 distinct CDR3 sequences listed, 15% to 20% are singletons. The sample consisted of PBMCs. The receptors come from a human donor in good health (CMV status not recorded). Some clones in this sample may be carry-over from other donors' samples.

The chain carries TRBV20-1 and TRBJ2-1; 8 nucleotides align to TRBD2. Per germline, CDR1 DFQATT and CDR2 SNEGSKA (reference sequence). J gave up 10 bases and V 5 bases, and 13 bases lay outside the gene matches. This CDR3 is built from 14 residues. This CDR3 is CSASRGGGTGEQFF. CDR3 DNA sequence: TGCAGTGCTTCCCGTGGCGGGGGGACTGGCGAGCAGTTCTTC.

The chain recombines TRBV6-2 or TRBV6-3 with TRBJ2-7, with D maybe TRBD1 (5 bases). The CDR3 runs to 14 residues. Germline V gene sequence: CDR1 MNHEY, CDR2 SVGEGT. Trimming removed 6 bases from V and 2 bases from J, with 14 bases in between. The CDR3 sequence: CASRSQVLTYEQYF. The CDR3 DNA reads as TGTGCCAGCAGATCACAGGTCTTAACCTACGAGCAGTACTTC.

This clonotype has more than one count but fewer than ten. The gene calls are TRBV6-5 and TRBJ2-1; D gene unclear. Germline values: CDR1 MNHEY, CDR2 SVGAGI. The CDR3 is 17 residues long. V gave up 1 base and J gave up 0 bases, with 13 bases separating them. The CDR3: CASSYFDGLSSYNEQFF. The CDR3 DNA reads TGTGCCAGCAGTTACTTCGACGGGCTTAGCTCCTACAATGAGCAGTTCTTC.

V gene TRBV20-1 combines with J gene TRBJ1-4; D not certain. There are 10 residues in the CDR3. V lost 6 bases to trimming and J lost 8 bases, with 7 bases between them. Germline assignment: CDR1 DFQATT and CDR2 SNEGSKA (reference sequence). CDR3 DNA sequence: TGCAGTGCGGAGAAGGAAAAACTGTTTTTT. It yields the protein CSAEKEKLFF.

This clonotype has ten or more counts. The V and J genes are TRBV7-3 and TRBJ1-2, with D possibly being TRBD1 (5 bases). Germline values: CDR1 SGHTA, CDR2 FQGTGA. The CDR3 totals 15 residues. Trimming left V 4 bases short and J 4 bases short, with 16 bases between. The CDR3 loop is CASSSGDGQIYGYTF. In nucleotides, the CDR3 is TGTGCCAGCAGCTCGGGGGACGGGCAAATCTATGGCTACACCTTC.

The chain recombines TRBV28 with TRBJ1-5, with D possibly matching TRBD1 (5 bases). The CDR3 covers 12 residues. CDR1 and CDR2 from the germline V gene are MDHEN and SYDVKM. CDR3 nucleotides: TGTGCACACCAGGGCAAGGCTCAGCCCCAGCATTTT. This encodes CAHQGKAQPQHF.

In this sample, this clonotype turned up many times. The chain recombines TRBV7-2 with TRBJ2-7; D unresolved. The germline V and J ends were trimmed by 3 bases and 3 bases, with 12 bases remaining between them. Germline V gene sequence: CDR1 SGHTA, CDR2 FQGNSA. The CDR3 runs to 14 residues. The CDR3 region has the DNA TGTGCCAGCAGCTTGGGCCCTACAGACTACGAGCAGTACTTC. Translating it yields CASSLGPTDYEQYF.

The rearrangement links TRBV5-1 to TRBJ2-3; D might be TRBD1 or TRBD2, each matching 5 bases. The germline V gene has CDR1 SGHRS and CDR2 YFSETQ. V was shortened by 0 bases and J by 3 bases, with 14 bases between the two germline ends. This CDR3 region has 16 residues. CDR3 nucleotides: TGCGCCAGCAGCTTGGCCTGGGCAGGGACGACAGATACGCAGTATTTT. It specifies CASSLAWAGTTDTQYF.

The table lists this clonotype with many counts. The chain uses TRBV7-2 and TRBJ1-2; 7 bases map to TRBD1. Germline V gene data show CDR1 as SGHTA and CDR2 as FQGNSA. The V segment lost 4 bases and the J segment 8 bases; nucleotides outside the gene matches: 10. This CDR3 is built from 14 residues. CDR3 coding DNA: TGTGCCAGCAGCTCGGGGACAGTGAGAGCAGGCTACACCTTC. Encoded protein: CASSSGTVRAGYTF. Together with reference TRBV7-2 and TRBJ1-2, the CDR3 gives the full variable domain: GAGVSQSPSNKVTEKGKDVELRCDPISGHTALYWYRQSLGQGLEFLIYFQGNSAPDKSGLPSDRFSAERTGGSVSTLTIQRTQQEDSAVYLCASSSGTVRAGYTFGSGTRLTVV.

J is TRBJ2-1 and V is TRBV27; maybe TRBD2 (5 bases). The CDR3 contains 15 residues. Germline CDR1 is MNHEY and CDR2 is SMNVEV (reference sequence). V was shortened by 5 bases and J by 8 bases, with 19 bases between the two germline ends. DNA for the CDR3: TGTGCCAGCAGTGTGACTACCTTATCGAGGTATGAGCAGTTCTTC. Translation gives CASSVTTLSRYEQFF.

This clonotype was seen repeatedly, ten times or more. V and J are TRBV7-3 and TRBJ2-3; a weak D match, TRBD2 (5 bases). This CDR3 has 16 amino acids. The germline CDR1 and CDR2 sequences are SGHTA and FQGTGA. Trimming pared 4 bases from V and 1 base from J, leaving 15 bases between. The CDR3 here is CASSYRAGIGTDTQYF. CDR3 DNA sequence: TGTGCCAGCAGCTATAGGGCGGGTATTGGCACAGATACGCAGTATTTT.

This clonotype was found many times. The chain combines TRBV10-3 with TRBJ2-7, with 8 nucleotides matching TRBD1. Unmatched junction bases numbered 7, after V lost 6 bases and J lost 3 bases. The length of the CDR3 is 14 residues. Germline values: CDR1 ENHRY, CDR2 SYGVKD. The CDR3 loop reads CAISRTGLDYEQYF. The CDR3 region has the DNA TGTGCCATCAGCCGGACAGGGTTGGACTACGAGCAGTACTTC.

The rearrangement uses TRBV19 and TRBJ2-1, with D unclear. The CDR3 totals 15 residues. Trimming removed 5 bases from V and 0 bases from J, with 11 bases in between. Germline V lookup: CDR1 LNHDA, CDR2 SQIVND (reference sequence). The CDR3 is CASSADSSSYNEQFF. The CDR3 DNA follows: TGTGCCAGTAGTGCCGACTCCAGCTCCTACAATGAGCAGTTCTTC. The variable domain in full, completed from reference TRBV19 and TRBJ2-1, reads DGGITQSPKYLFRKEGQNVTLSCEQNLNHDAMYWYRQDPGQGLRLIYYSQIVNDFQKGDIAEGYSVSREKKESFPLTVTSAQKNPTAFYLCASSADSSSYNEQFFGPGTRLTVL.

This clonotype was counted ten times or more. This chain joins TRBV7-2 and TRBJ2-1, with D perhaps matching TRBD2 (5 bases). The germline gives CDR1 SGHTA, CDR2 FQGNSA. This CDR3 contains 17 residues. Deletions cut 0 bases from V and 6 bases from J, with 18 bases between. The CDR3 is CASSLARSPLAGNEQFF. CDR3 coding DNA: TGTGCCAGCAGCTTAGCGCGGTCTCCCCTCGCGGGCAATGAGCAGTTCTTC.

There are many counts of this clonotype. The chain uses TRBV7-2 and TRBJ1-3, with D hard to call. CDR3 length equals 15 residues. V lost 4 bases to trimming and J lost 5 bases, with 15 bases between them. CDR1 is SGHTA, CDR2 FQGNSA, per germline. The CDR3, as DNA: TGTGCCAGCAGCTACCTCGGCCAGGCTCGAAACACCATATATTTT. Translating gives CASSYLGQARNTIYF.

This clonotype was seen only a few times. CDR3 DNA sequence: TGCGCCAGCAGCCGGACACCGAACACCGGGGAGCTGTTTTTT. Amino acid sequence: CASSRTPNTGELFF. This rearrangement joins TRBV5-1 to TRBJ2-2; weak D call: TRBD1 (5 bases). Germline V CDR1 and CDR2: SGHRS, YFSETQ. The CDR3 spans 14 residues. The V end was cut by 4 bases, the J end by 0 bases, with 7 bases between.

The chain carries TRBV4-2 and TRBJ2-3; 7 bases match TRBD2. Germline V gene lookup returns CDR1 LGHNA and CDR2 YNFKEQ. The CDR3 loop spans 15 amino acids. V lost 0 bases to trimming and J lost 2 bases; unmatched junction nucleotides: 2. The CDR3 coding sequence is TGTGCCAGCAGCCAAGAGGGGGGGACCACAGATACGCAGTATTTT. Translated: CASSQEGGTTDTQYF.

The rearrangement joins TRBV20-1 to TRBJ1-1, with 9 nucleotides matching TRBD1. The germline V gene has CDR1 DFQATT and CDR2 SNEGSKA (reference sequence). V lost 2 bases to trimming and J lost 3 bases; unmatched junction nucleotides: 19. The CDR3 runs 19 residues. CDR3 sequence reads: CSARPPGGQGGITDTEAFF. The CDR3 coding sequence is TGCAGTGCTAGACCCCCCGGGGGACAGGGCGGGATCACGGACACTGAAGCTTTCTTT.

This clonotype was counted at least ten times. V and J are TRBV28 and TRBJ1-5; TRBD1 is a possible D gene (6 bases). Between the trimmed V and J ends, which lost 1 base and 3 bases, there was a span of 7 bases. CDR1 is MDHEN, CDR2 SYDVKM, per germline. This CDR3 has 14 residues. CDR3 sequence (DNA): TGTGCCAGCAGTTTATCAGGGGTCAATCAGCCCCAGCATTTT. It codes for CASSLSGVNQPQHF.

V and J are TRBV20-1 and TRBJ2-1; 8 bases are a match to TRBD2. Germline CDR1 DFQATT, CDR2 SNEGSKA (reference sequence). CDR3 length: 13 residues. With 5 bases clipped from V and 4 bases from J, the junction kept 4 bases outside the gene matches. The CDR3 DNA reads as TGCAGTGCTTCCGGGACTAGATACAATGAGCAGTTCTTC. Its protein product is CSASGTRYNEQFF.

V and J are TRBV20-1 and TRBJ1-4; D perhaps matches TRBD1 (5 bases). The CDR3 is 16 residues long. Germline V CDR1 and CDR2: DFQATT, SNEGSKA (reference sequence). V lost 6 bases and J lost 6, with 23 bases in between. The CDR3 DNA reads TGCAGTGCCCGTCACGGCCTGGGACGGTTCGATGAAAAACTGTTTTTT. This codes for CSARHGLGRFDEKLFF.

This clonotype was detected a few times. The chain couples TRBV20-1 to TRBJ1-2; TRBD1 aligns across 11 bases. The junction had 0 bases not matched to a gene; V was cut back by 1 base and J by 2 bases. The CDR3 extends over 14 amino acids. Germline loops: CDR1 DFQATT, CDR2 SNEGSKA (reference sequence). In nucleotides, the CDR3 is TGCAGTGCTAGAGGGGACAGGGGGAACTATGGCTACACCTTC. Residues: CSARGDRGNYGYTF.

This clonotype has more than one count but fewer than ten. This chain connects TRBV12-3 or TRBV12-4 to TRBJ2-1, with 9 bases matching TRBD2. This CDR3 has 14 amino acids. J lost 1 base, V lost 7 bases, and 2 bases had no gene match. This CDR3 is CASTTSGSYNEQFF. The CDR3 region has the DNA TGTGCCAGCACCACTAGCGGGTCCTACAATGAGCAGTTCTTC.

Ten or more counts support this clonotype. The chain recombines TRBV5-1 with TRBJ1-1, with TRBD1 matching over 8 bases. V dropped 3 bases and J dropped 5; count of bases not matched to a gene: 9. The CDR3 is 15 amino acids. Looked up from germline, CDR1 is SGHRS and CDR2 is YFSETQ. CDR3 protein: CASSSFGQGGTEAFF. The CDR3 bases are TGCGCCAGCAGCTCCTTCGGACAGGGAGGGACTGAAGCTTTCTTT.

V is TRBV28 and J is TRBJ1-2, with TRBD1 identical over 9 bases. Trimming cost V 5 bases and J 7 bases; bases outside gene matches: 14. Looked up from germline, CDR1 is MDHEN and CDR2 is SYDVKM. This CDR3 region has 16 residues. This CDR3 is CASSRPGTGILGGYTF. Written as DNA, the CDR3 is TGTGCCAGCAGTCGTCCCGGGACAGGGATTCTGGGTGGCTACACCTTC.

This clonotype has more than one count but fewer than ten. This chain connects TRBV12-3 or TRBV12-4 to TRBJ2-1; the match to TRBD2 covers 9 bases. Trimming took 6 bases from V and 8 from J; bases not matched to a gene: 11. This CDR3 comprises 15 residues. The CDR3: CASRFSSGGEDEQFF. The CDR3 DNA sequence: TGTGCCAGCAGATTCAGTAGCGGGGGTGAGGATGAGCAGTTCTTC.

This clonotype was counted ten times or more. This CDR3 reads CASSLYGDIGAASRQYF. The DNA of the CDR3 is TGTGCCAGCAGTTTATACGGAGACATAGGGGCCGCCTCCCGGCAGTACTTC. The rearrangement uses TRBV28 and TRBJ2-7; D may be TRBD1 (5 bases). The CDR3 totals 17 residues. The ends were cut back, 1 base at V and 9 bases at J, with 25 bases in the middle. From germline, CDR1 is MDHEN and CDR2 SYDVKM. Supplemented by reference TRBV28 and TRBJ2-7, the full variable domain reads DVKVTQSSRYLVKRTGEKVFLECVQDMDHENMFWYRQDPGLGLRLIYFSYDVKMKEKGDIPEGYSVSREKKERFSLILESASTNQTSMYLCASSLYGDIGAASRQYFGPGTRLTVT.

This clonotype was detected ten times or more. V usage is TRBV19 and J usage is TRBJ1-1, with 9 bases matching TRBD1. The CDR3 consists of 16 residues. Germline CDR1 LNHDA, CDR2 SQIVND (reference sequence). Trimming cost V 5 bases and J 3 bases; bases outside gene matches: 10. CDR3 sequence (DNA): TGTGCCAGTAGTGCCCGGACAGGGGTAATCCACACTGAAGCTTTCTTT. This gives the protein CASSARTGVIHTEAFF.

This clonotype was counted only a few times. The chain carries TRBV20-1 and TRBJ1-4; 9 nucleotides match TRBD1. V lost 5 bases, J lost 7 bases, and 5 bases stayed unmatched. This CDR3 has 13 residues. The germline CDR1 and CDR2 sequences are DFQATT and SNEGSKA (reference sequence). DNA of the CDR3: TGCAGTGCTCTGGGACAGGGAACTGAAAAACTGTTTTTT. Translation gives CSALGQGTEKLFF.